This entry lists 6 T cell receptor beta chains sequenced from one sample in a study of siplizumab effects on memory and regulatory T cells. Sequenced by immunoSEQ multiplex PCR; TCRdb stores in-frame clones only, minus some. Here the sample spans around 100,000 clones, more than 85% being singletons. Sequencing was carried out using CD4+ T cells sorted from blood. These receptors originate from a human donor in good health.

The chain employs TRBV5-8 and TRBJ2-5, with 8 bases aligning to TRBD1. The germline V gene has CDR1 SGHTS and CDR2 YDEGEE. The junction had 9 bases not matched to a gene; V was cut back by 4 bases and J by 4 bases. CDR3 length: 15 residues. The CDR3 loop reads CASSPYGQGGETQYF. CDR3 nucleotides: TGTGCCAGCAGCCCTTATGGACAGGGTGGAGAGACCCAGTACTTC.

The rearrangement uses TRBV7-9 and TRBJ2-7, with D possibly TRBD1 on 6 matching bases. The CDR3 runs to 14 residues. V dropped 5 bases and J dropped 3 bases, with 14 bases sitting between them. Per the germline V gene, CDR1 is SEHNR and CDR2 is FQNEAQ (reference sequence). Here the CDR3 DNA reads TGTGCCAGCAGCCCTGGGGGCTCCCTCTACGAGCAGTACTTC. As protein: CASSPGGSLYEQYF.

The chain couples TRBV7-6 to TRBJ1-5; TRBD1 matches 9 bases. This CDR3 has 15 residues. V shed 4 bases and J 7 bases; nucleotides not matched to a gene: 8. Per the germline V gene, CDR1 is SGHVS and CDR2 is FNYEAQ. The CDR3 reads CASSSGTGIGQPQHF. The CDR3 DNA reads as TGTGCCAGCAGCTCCGGGACAGGGATTGGCCAGCCCCAGCATTTT.

The chain has TRBV25-1 and TRBJ2-5, with D possibly being TRBD1 or TRBD2 (6 bases each). CDR3 length equals 13 residues. Germline loops: CDR1 MGHDK, CDR2 SYGVNS. The V end lost 8 bases, the J end lost 8 bases, and 18 bases lay between the germline ends. The DNA for the CDR3 is TGTGCCAGCGTAACCGGGGGCCAACGAACCCAGTACTTC. It is translated as CASVTGGQRTQYF.

The V gene is TRBV14, the J gene TRBJ2-3; D uncertain. The V end was cut by 10 bases, the J end by 2 bases, with 4 bases between. The CDR3 totals 10 residues. Germline CDR1 SGHDN, CDR2 FVKESK. The CDR3 DNA follows: TGTGCCACTCACACAGATACGCAGTATTTT. It yields the protein CATHTDTQYF.

This chain connects TRBV7-2 to TRBJ2-7; no reliable D call. The germline V and J ends were trimmed by 1 base and 0 bases, with 10 bases remaining between them. The CDR3 runs 15 residues. Germline-derived CDR1 and CDR2 are SGHTA and FQGNSA. CDR3 sequence reads: CASSLVPISSYEQYF. The CDR3 region has the DNA TGTGCCAGCAGCTTAGTCCCTATTTCCTCCTACGAGCAGTACTTC. The whole variable domain, filled in from reference TRBV7-2 and TRBJ2-7, reads GAGVSQSPSNKVTEKGKDVELRCDPISGHTALYWYRQSLGQGLEFLIYFQGNSAPDKSGLPSDRFSAERTGGSVSTLTIQRTQQEDSAVYLCASSLVPISSYEQYFGPGTRLTVT.